Listed below are T cell receptor beta chains from one sample, sequenced in a study of cytomegalovirus exposure and HLA in healthy donors. Profiling relied on immunoSEQ multiplex PCR, and the TCRdb table lists in-frame clones only, not all of them. The ten top clones account for 3% to 4%, within a sample of about 90,000 clones. The sample comprised PBMCs. These receptors were collected from a woman aged 30 to 39 in good health and CMV-seronegative. CDR3s include the opening cysteine and the closing phenylalanine or tryptophan. The D gene is left open where the match is weak.

TRBD1	TRBV19	TRBJ2-1	TGTGCCAGTAGTATCCCCTCGGACAGGGAAGGCTACAATGAGCAGTTCTTC	CASSIPSDREGYNEQFF
-	TRBV25-1	TRBJ1-1	TGTGCCAGCAGTGAACCTGGCAAAGAAGCTTTCTTT	CASSEPGKEAFF
-	TRBV11-3	TRBJ2-7	TGTGCCAGCAGCGCTGGGACAACCCCCTTGGACGAGCAGTACTTC	CASSAGTTPLDEQYF
-	TRBV6-4	TRBJ2-6	TGTGCCAGCAGTGACACAGGGTCTGGGGCCAACGTCCTGACTTTC	CASSDTGSGANVLTF
-	TRBV14	TRBJ2-1	TGTGCCAGCAGCCAAGGACTAAGCTTTGAGGGTGAGCAGTTCTTC	CASSQGLSFEGEQFF
-	TRBV20-1	TRBJ1-1	TGCAGTACTGCATCGTTCGCTGAAGCTTTCTTT	CSTASFAEAFF
-	TRBV6-6	TRBJ1-1	TGTGCCAGCAGGCCAGGGTCCATGGAAAGGGAAGCTTTCTTT	CASRPGSMEREAFF
-	TRBV6-4	TRBJ2-3	TGTGCCAGCAGGGAGGTCGATTGGGCAAATACGCAGTATTTT	CASREVDWANTQYF
TRBD2	TRBV5-1	TRBJ2-1	TGCGCCAGCAGCGTGGGACTAATGTCCTACAATGAGCAGTTCTTC	CASSVGLMSYNEQFF
TRBD1	TRBV7-9	TRBJ2-2	TGTGCCAGCAGCTTCCCCGGCAGGGGGACCGGGGAGCTGTTTTTT	CASSFPGRGTGELFF
TRBD1	TRBV4-1	TRBJ1-2	TGCGCCAGCAGCCAAGTTGGACAGGGGGACTTCTATGGCTACACCTTC	CASSQVGQGDFYGYTF
TRBD1	TRBV30	TRBJ1-2	TGTGCCTGGGGCCGACAGGGGGCGCAAAGCTACACCTTC	CAWGRQGAQSYTF
TRBD2	TRBV7-3	TRBJ2-2	TGTGCCAGCAGCTTACTTGGAACTAGCGGCTACGGGGAGCTGTTTTTT	CASSLLGTSGYGELFF
TRBD1	TRBV30	TRBJ1-2	TGTGCCTGGAACTACGACAGGGGTTCGGGTGGCTACACCTTC	CAWNYDRGSGGYTF
TRBD1	TRBV28	TRBJ1-3	TGTGCCAGCAGTTTATGGGGGGACAGCGGAAACACCATATATTTT	CASSLWGDSGNTIYF
TRBD1	TRBV18	TRBJ1-1	TGTGCCAGCTGTGACAGGGCGAACACTGAAGCTTTCTTT	CASCDRANTEAFF
-	TRBV5-6	TRBJ1-3	TGTGCCAGCAGCTGGCAGGGAACTGGAAACACCATATATTTT	CASSWQGTGNTIYF
-	TRBV30	TRBJ1-1	TGTGCCTGGAGTGTAAATGAGGTTGCGGAAGCTTTCTTT	CAWSVNEVAEAFF
TRBD1	TRBV5-4	TRBJ1-4	TGTGCCAGCAGCTGGGGACAGGGCGGCAATGAAAAACTGTTTTTT	CASSWGQGGNEKLFF
TRBD1	TRBV4-1	TRBJ2-5	TGCGCCAGCAGCCAAGATCTGGGACAGGGAGGAGAGACCCAGTACTTC	CASSQDLGQGGETQYF
-	TRBV5-1	TRBJ2-2	TGCGCCAGCAGCTTGGGAGCAGGGCATGGCGGGGAGCTGTTTTTT	CASSLGAGHGGELFF
-	TRBV27	TRBJ2-1	TGTGCCAGCAGTTTCGGGGGTTCCTACAATGAGCAGTTCTTC	CASSFGGSYNEQFF
TRBD2	TRBV18	TRBJ2-7	TGTGCCAGCTCACCGGGGACTAGCGGGAGGGACTCCTCCTACGAGCAGTACTTC	CASSPGTSGRDSSYEQYF
TRBD1	TRBV27	TRBJ1-6	TGTGCCAGCAGTTCGGGACAGGGGAATTCACCCCTCCACTTT	CASSSGQGNSPLHF
-	TRBV29-1	TRBJ1-2	TGCAGCGTTATGTCGATGGGCCGGCTCTATGGCTACACCTTC	CSVMSMGRLYGYTF
-	TRBV25-1	TRBJ2-1	TGTGCCAGCAGTGACCGCTCGACAGTCAATGAGCAGTTCTTC	CASSDRSTVNEQFF
-	TRBV6-4	TRBJ2-7	TGTGCCAGCAGAGCCCTGGGGGGTGAGCAGTACTTC	CASRALGGEQYF
TRBD1	TRBV5-4	TRBJ2-3	TGTGCCAGCAGCTCCAAGGGGGCCCCAGATACGCAGTATTTT	CASSSKGAPDTQYF
-	TRBV10-2	TRBJ2-7	TGCGCCAGCAGTGATCGGGAGTGGGCCGAGCAGTACTTC	CASSDREWAEQYF
TRBD2	TRBV28	TRBJ2-5	TGTGCCACTCTCGGGACTAGCGGCTGGCAAGGGACCCAGTACTTC	CATLGTSGWQGTQYF
-	TRBV28	TRBJ2-3	TGTGCCACCCTACAGGATTTTAGCACAGATACGCAGTATTTT	CATLQDFSTDTQYF
-	TRBV5-6	TRBJ2-7	TGTGCCAGCGGATCTGGGCCCTACGAGCAGTACTTC	CASGSGPYEQYF
-	TRBV5-6	TRBJ1-6	TGTGCCAGCAGCAAAACTATGGTAAATTCACCCCTCCACTTT	CASSKTMVNSPLHF
TRBD1	TRBV6-5	TRBJ2-2	TGTGCCAGCAGTTACCTGACAGGGGTAAACACCGGGGAGCTGTTTTTT	CASSYLTGVNTGELFF
TRBD1	TRBV5-1	TRBJ1-2	TGCGCCAGCAGCTGGGACAGCTATGGCTGCACCTTC	CASSWDSYGCTF
-	TRBV4-1	TRBJ2-7	TGCGCCAGCAGCCAGACGCACTACTACGAGCAGTACTTC	CASSQTHYYEQYF
-	TRBV5-3	TRBJ1-1	TGTGCCAGAAGCTTGGACAGGGACACTGAAGCTTTCTTT	CARSLDRDTEAFF
-	TRBV15	TRBJ1-5	TGTGCCACCAGCCTCGGGACTTCGAATCAGCCCCAGCATTTT	CATSLGTSNQPQHF
-	TRBV7-9	TRBJ2-1	TGTGCCAGCAGCTTAACCCTAGCGCGGCAGTTCTTC	CASSLTLARQFF
-	TRBV19	TRBJ2-4	TGTGCCAGTAGTATCACAGGCCTGCGCGGAAACATTCAGTACTTC	CASSITGLRGNIQYF
TRBD1	TRBV6-5	TRBJ1-2	TGTGCCAGCAGCGACAGGGTCGCGGGCTACACCTTC	CASSDRVAGYTF
-	TRBV27	TRBJ2-7	TGTGCCAGCAGTTTATGGGGCGGGAACTACGAGCAGTACTTC	CASSLWGGNYEQYF
-	TRBV19	TRBJ1-2	TGTGCCAGCAGTATAGATCTCAGCTATGGCTACACCTTC	CASSIDLSYGYTF
TRBD1	TRBV13	TRBJ2-1	TGTGCCAGCAGCTTAATGGCGACAGGGGCCTACAATGAGCAGTTCTTC	CASSLMATGAYNEQFF
-	TRBV5-6	TRBJ2-1	TGTGCCAGCAGCTTGATGAGCTACAATGAGCAGTTCTTC	CASSLMSYNEQFF
TRBD1	TRBV27	TRBJ1-4	TGTGCCAGCAGACCCACAGGGGCCAATGAAAAACTGTTTTTT	CASRPTGANEKLFF
TRBD2	TRBV7-9	TRBJ2-7	TGTGCCAGCAGCCCTACGCAGGGTCCACAGCGGGGGACCTCCTACGAGCAGTACTTC	CASSPTQGPQRGTSYEQYF
TRBD2	TRBV5-1	TRBJ2-3	TGCGCCAGCAGCCTGGGACTAGCGACAGATACGCAGTATTTT	CASSLGLATDTQYF
-	TRBV18	TRBJ2-7	TGTGCCAGCTCACCACCGGGGAGGGGGAACTACGAGCAGTACTTC	CASSPPGRGNYEQYF
-	TRBV5-6	TRBJ2-3	TGTGCCAGCAGCTTGGTACCGGGTGGCCGTACGCAGTATTTT	CASSLVPGGRTQYF
TRBD1	TRBV4-1	TRBJ2-7	TGCGCCAGCAGCCAGGCGGGACAGGCCTACGAGCAGTACTTC	CASSQAGQAYEQYF